This record concerns one T cell receptor beta chain sequence. Its specificity is not known. Germline assignment: CDR1 SEHNR and CDR2 FQNEAQ (reference sequence). Trimming took 5 bases from V and 4 from J, leaving 17 bases between them. CDR3 length equals 15 residues. This record belongs to a study of cytomegalovirus exposure and HLA in healthy donors. The primer mix had 60 Vbeta and 13 Jbeta primers. Produced via immunoSEQ multiplex PCR; TCRdb's table is partial and in-frame only. This repertoire shows 100,000 to 150,000 clones, about 10% found once; its top ten account for roughly 7%. Notes on the study in general: Per published reports, the classifier diagnosed cytomegalovirus status with high specificity and sensitivity.

The chain has TRBV7-9 and TRBJ1-1, with unresolved D. The clonotype comes from a woman aged 40 to 55 in good health and CMV-seropositive. Sequencing input: PBMCs. In DNA form, the CDR3 reads TGTGCCAGCAGCCCACCGACCTTGGCGGGCACTGAAGCTTTCTTT. This codes for CASSPPTLAGTEAFF.